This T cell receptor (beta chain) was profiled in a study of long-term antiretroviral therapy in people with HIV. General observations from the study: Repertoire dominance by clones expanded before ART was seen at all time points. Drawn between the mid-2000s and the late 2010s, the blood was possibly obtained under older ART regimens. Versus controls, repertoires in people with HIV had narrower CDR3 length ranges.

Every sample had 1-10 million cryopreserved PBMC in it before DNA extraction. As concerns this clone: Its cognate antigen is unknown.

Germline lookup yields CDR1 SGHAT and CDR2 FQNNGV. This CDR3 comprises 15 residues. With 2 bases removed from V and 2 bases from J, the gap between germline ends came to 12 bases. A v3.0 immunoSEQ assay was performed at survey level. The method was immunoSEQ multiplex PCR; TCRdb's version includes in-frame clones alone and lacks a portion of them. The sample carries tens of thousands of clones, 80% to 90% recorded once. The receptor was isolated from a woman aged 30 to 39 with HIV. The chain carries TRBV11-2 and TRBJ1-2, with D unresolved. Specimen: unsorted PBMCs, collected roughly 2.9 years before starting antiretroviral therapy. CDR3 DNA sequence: TGTGCCAGCAGCTTATGGGCAAGAAACAACTATGGCTACACCTTC. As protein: CASSLWARNNYGYTF.